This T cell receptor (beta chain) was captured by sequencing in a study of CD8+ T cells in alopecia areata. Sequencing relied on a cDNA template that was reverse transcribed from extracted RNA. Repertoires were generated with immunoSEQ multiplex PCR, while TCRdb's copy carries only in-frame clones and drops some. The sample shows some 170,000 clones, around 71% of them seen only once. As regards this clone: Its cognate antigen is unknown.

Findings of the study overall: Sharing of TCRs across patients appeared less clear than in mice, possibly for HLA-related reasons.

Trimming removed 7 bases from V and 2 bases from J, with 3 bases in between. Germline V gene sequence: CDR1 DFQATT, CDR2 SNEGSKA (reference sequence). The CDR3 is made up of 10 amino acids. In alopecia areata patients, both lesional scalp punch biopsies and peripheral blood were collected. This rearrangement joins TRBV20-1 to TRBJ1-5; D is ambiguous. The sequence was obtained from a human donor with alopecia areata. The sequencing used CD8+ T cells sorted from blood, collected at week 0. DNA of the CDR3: TGCAGTGTGGGCAATCAGCCCCAGCATTTT. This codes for CSVGNQPQHF.